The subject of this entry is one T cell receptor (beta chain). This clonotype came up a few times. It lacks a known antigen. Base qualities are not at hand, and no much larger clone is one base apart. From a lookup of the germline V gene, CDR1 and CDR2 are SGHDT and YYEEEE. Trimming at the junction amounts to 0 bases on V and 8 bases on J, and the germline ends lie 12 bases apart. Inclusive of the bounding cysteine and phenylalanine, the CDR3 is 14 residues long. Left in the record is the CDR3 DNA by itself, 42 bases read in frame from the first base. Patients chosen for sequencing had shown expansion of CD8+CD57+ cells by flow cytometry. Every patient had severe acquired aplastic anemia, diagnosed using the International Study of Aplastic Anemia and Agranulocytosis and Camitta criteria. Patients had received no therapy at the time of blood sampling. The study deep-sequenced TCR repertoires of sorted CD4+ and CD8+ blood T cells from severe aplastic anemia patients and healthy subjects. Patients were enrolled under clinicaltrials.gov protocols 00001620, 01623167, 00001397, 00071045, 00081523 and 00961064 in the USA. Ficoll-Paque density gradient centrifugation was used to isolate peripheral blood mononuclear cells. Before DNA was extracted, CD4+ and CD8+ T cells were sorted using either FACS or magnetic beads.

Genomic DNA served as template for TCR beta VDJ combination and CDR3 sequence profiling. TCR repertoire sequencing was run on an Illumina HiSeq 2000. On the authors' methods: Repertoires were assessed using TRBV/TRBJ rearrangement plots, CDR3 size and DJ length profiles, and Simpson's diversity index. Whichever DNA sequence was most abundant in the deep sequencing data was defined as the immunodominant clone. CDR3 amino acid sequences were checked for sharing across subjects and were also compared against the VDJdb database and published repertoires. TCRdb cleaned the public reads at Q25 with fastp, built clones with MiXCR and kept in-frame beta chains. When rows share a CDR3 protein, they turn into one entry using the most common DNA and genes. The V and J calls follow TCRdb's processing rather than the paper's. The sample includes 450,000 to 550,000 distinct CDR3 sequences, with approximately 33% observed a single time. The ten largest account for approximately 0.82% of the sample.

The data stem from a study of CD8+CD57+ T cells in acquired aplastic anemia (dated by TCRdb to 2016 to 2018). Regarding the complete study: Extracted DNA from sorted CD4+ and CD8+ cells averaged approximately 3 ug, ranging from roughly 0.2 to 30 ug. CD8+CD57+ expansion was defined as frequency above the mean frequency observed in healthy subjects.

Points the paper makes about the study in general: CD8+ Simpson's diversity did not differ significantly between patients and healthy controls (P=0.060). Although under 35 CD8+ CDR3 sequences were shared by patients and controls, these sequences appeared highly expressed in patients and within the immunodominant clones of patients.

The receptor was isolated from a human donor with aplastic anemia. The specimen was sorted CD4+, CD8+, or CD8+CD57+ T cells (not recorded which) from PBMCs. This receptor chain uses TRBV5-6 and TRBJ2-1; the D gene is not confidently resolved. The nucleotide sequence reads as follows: TGTGCCAGCAGCTTGGTACTGGGTGTGGATGAGCAGTTCTTC. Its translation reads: CASSLVLGVDEQFF. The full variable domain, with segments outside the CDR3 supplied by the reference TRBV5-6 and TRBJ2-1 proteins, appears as DAGVTQSPTHLIKTRGQQVTLRCSPKSGHDTVSWYQQALGQGPQFIFQYYEEEERQRGNFPDRFSGHQFPNYSSELNVNALLLGDSALYLCASSLVLGVDEQFFGPGTRLTVL.